This TCR beta chain derives from a study of patients and donors after allogeneic stem cell transplantation. One entry per CDR3 protein results from TCRdb running MiXCR on the RT-PCR reads. The sample yields over 200,000 distinct CDR3 sequences, 38% seen once. The V end lost 0 bases, the J end lost 6 bases, and 8 bases lay between the germline ends. Germline loops: CDR1 MNHEY, CDR2 SVGEGT. CDR3 length: 13 amino acids. This chain connects TRBV6-2 or TRBV6-3 to TRBJ1-2; D perhaps matches TRBD1 (5 bases). The receptor comes from a human donor who was either an allogeneic HSCT recipient or a stem cell or donor lymphocyte infusion donor (not recorded which). It is not recorded whose cells these are; they may come from a transplant donor. The material sequenced was blood, either unsorted or a sorted T cell fraction (not recorded which). The CDR3 loop reads CASSYSGANGYTF. CDR3 sequence (DNA): TGTGCCAGCAGTTACTCAGGGGCTAATGGCTACACCTTC.